Below, 23 T cell receptor beta chains from the same sample are listed, as sequenced in a study of T cell changes during pregnancy in multiple sclerosis. Sequencing was performed with immunoSEQ multiplex PCR; in TCRdb, only in-frame clones are kept and a portion is missing. The sample contains roughly 100,000 clones, about nine tenths of which appear only once. This material consisted of peripheral blood, taken after pregnancy. The source of these receptors is a female donor in good health, enrolled as a control in a pregnancy study.

The chain combines TRBV6-5 with TRBJ2-2, with a weak D call TRBD2 (6 bases). Trimming shortened V by 2 bases and J by 0 bases, and 7 bases separated the two germline ends. This CDR3 is 15 amino acids long. Germline CDR1 reads MNHEY; CDR2 reads SVGAGI. This chain's CDR3 is CASSYRLANTGELFF. The CDR3 DNA reads as TGTGCCAGCAGTTACAGACTAGCGAACACCGGGGAGCTGTTTTTT.

V is TRBV6-5 and J is TRBJ2-3; D might be TRBD2 (7 bases). V was pared by 4 bases and J by 3 bases, with 14 bases between. The CDR3 sequence is 15 residues long. The germline V gene encodes CDR1 MNHEY and CDR2 SVGAGI. The CDR3 spells CASSSGGPGTDTQYF. The CDR3 coding sequence is TGTGCCAGCAGTTCCGGGGGGCCTGGGACAGATACGCAGTATTTT.

J is TRBJ2-5 and V is TRBV7-9; a weak D match, TRBD2 (5 bases). Trimming pared 3 bases from V and 2 bases from J, leaving 13 bases between. Germline V gives CDR1 SEHNR, CDR2 FQNEAQ (reference sequence). CDR3 length: 15 residues. The CDR3 DNA follows: TGTGCCAGCAGCTTGAGTCGGGGATCTCAAGAGACCCAGTACTTC. Translating gives CASSLSRGSQETQYF. The full variable domain, rest sourced from reference TRBV7-9 and TRBJ2-5, is DTGVSQNPRHKITKRGQNVTFRCDPISEHNRLYWYRQTLGQGPEFLTYFQNEAQLEKSRLLSDRFSAERPKGSFSTLEIQRTEQGDSAMYLCASSLSRGSQETQYFGPGTRLLVL.

This chain uses TRBV6-5 with TRBJ2-5, with TRBD2 identical over 9 bases. CDR1 and CDR2 (germline): MNHEY, SVGAGI. The V gene end was trimmed by 8 bases and the J gene end by 14 bases; junction bases not matched to a gene: 21. This CDR3 is built from 15 residues. Here the CDR3 DNA reads TGTGCCAGCCAGCGGGGGGCAGGACTCCAAGTCCCTGTATACTTC. This gives the protein CASQRGAGLQVPVYF.

This CDR3 is CASSVTGQGTYEQYF. The CDR3 nucleotides are TGTGCCAGCAGCGTTACGGGACAGGGGACTTACGAGCAGTACTTC. This rearrangement joins TRBV9 to TRBJ2-7, with 10 bases lining up with TRBD1. CDR1 and CDR2 (germline): SGDLS, YYNGEE. The length of the CDR3 is 15 residues. V shed 2 bases and J 4 bases; nucleotides not matched to a gene: 6.

The chain has TRBV4-3 and TRBJ2-1; TRBD2 matches at 7 bases. The J segment lost 0 bases and the V segment lost 0 bases, leaving 5 bases of the junction unmatched. The CDR3 extends over 17 amino acids. From germline, CDR1 is LGHNA and CDR2 YSLEER. The CDR3 loop reads CASSQERRGNSYNEQFF. The CDR3 region has the DNA TGCGCCAGCAGCCAAGAAAGGCGGGGGAACTCCTACAATGAGCAGTTCTTC.

The chain carries TRBV4-3 and TRBJ2-3; TRBD2 is a possible D gene (5 bases). Germline-derived CDR1 and CDR2 are LGHNA and YSLEER. The CDR3 is 15 residues long. Trimming took off 2 bases at V and 4 bases at J, with 13 bases between the two ends. The CDR3: CASSQLREKADTQYF. For the CDR3, the DNA is TGCGCCAGCAGCCAACTTAGGGAGAAGGCAGATACGCAGTATTTT.

J is TRBJ2-7 and V is TRBV6-5, with a possible D match to TRBD1 (6 bases). The CDR3 is made up of 11 amino acids. V dropped 5 bases and J dropped 5 bases, with 7 bases sitting between them. CDR1 is MNHEY and CDR2 is SVGAGI in the germline V gene. CDR3 sequence (DNA): TGTGCCAGCAGTCCAGGGGACGAGCAGTACTTC. Its protein is CASSPGDEQYF.

This sequence joins TRBV2 and TRBJ1-4, with D possibly being TRBD1 (6 bases). CDR1 and CDR2 (germline): SNHLY, FYNNEI. This CDR3 comprises 14 residues. Trimming left V 6 bases short and J 6 bases short, with 14 bases between. CDR3: CASRQGRVDEKLFF. The CDR3 bases are TGTGCCAGCAGACAGGGCCGAGTAGATGAAAAACTGTTTTTT.

This chain uses TRBV7-8 with TRBJ2-2; D possibly corresponds to TRBD1 (6 bases). V dropped 0 bases and J dropped 4 bases, with 9 bases sitting between them. CDR3 length: 15 residues. The germline CDR1 and CDR2 sequences are SGHVS and FQNEAQ. The CDR3 protein is CASSLALGGTGELFF. The CDR3 bases are TGTGCCAGCAGCTTAGCGCTAGGGGGCACCGGGGAGCTGTTTTTT.

About this clone: The same CDR3 also results from other DNA sequences found in this sample. The chain uses TRBV5-1 and TRBJ2-2, with 12 bases that match TRBD2. This CDR3 region has 16 residues. The V segment lost 3 bases and the J segment 1 base; nucleotides outside the gene matches: 1. The V gene's germline CDR1 is SGHRS and CDR2 YFSETQ. For the CDR3, the DNA is TGCGCCAGCAGCTCGACTAGCGGGGGGAACACCGGGGAGCTGTTTTTT. The encoded protein is CASSSTSGGNTGELFF.

The chain uses TRBV4-3 and TRBJ2-5, with 11 bases matching TRBD2. The V gene end was trimmed by 1 base and the J gene end by 4 bases; junction bases not matched to a gene: 5. CDR1 is LGHNA, CDR2 YSLEER, per germline. The CDR3 consists of 16 residues. CDR3 bases: TGCGCCAGCAGCCAAGGGGTAGCGGGGGGGCGAGAGACCCAGTACTTC. Translation gives CASSQGVAGGRETQYF.

V is TRBV18 and J is TRBJ1-1; D is ambiguous. CDR1 and CDR2 (germline): KGHSH, LQKENI. The CDR3 totals 13 residues. V was shortened by 5 bases and J by 3 bases, with 10 bases between the two germline ends. The CDR3 loop reads CASSSTRDTEAFF. CDR3 in DNA: TGTGCCAGCTCATCGACGAGGGACACTGAAGCTTTCTTT.

V and J are TRBV7-8 and TRBJ1-1; no clear D. Germline loops: CDR1 SGHVS, CDR2 FQNEAQ. The CDR3 has 14 residues. The germline V and J ends were trimmed by 5 bases and 0 bases, with 10 bases remaining between them. This CDR3 reads CASSPQIMNTEAFF. In DNA form, the CDR3 reads TGTGCCAGCAGCCCACAGATCATGAACACTGAAGCTTTCTTT.

The chain couples TRBV18 to TRBJ1-1; 7 nucleotides agree with TRBD1. Germline V lookup: CDR1 KGHSH, CDR2 LQKENI. The CDR3 is 15 amino acids. Unmatched junction bases numbered 5, after V lost 3 bases and J lost 1 base. This CDR3 is CASSPTGQPNTEAFF. The DNA for the CDR3 is TGTGCCAGCTCACCTACGGGACAGCCGAACACTGAAGCTTTCTTT.

This chain links TRBV29-1 with TRBJ1-1, with D possibly matching TRBD1 (5 bases). Germline V gene data show CDR1 as SQVTM and CDR2 as ANQGSEA. V shed 6 bases and J shed 4 bases, with 12 bases lying between them. This CDR3 is built from 12 residues. This CDR3 is CSVSYGGTEAFF. The CDR3 region has the DNA TGCAGCGTCTCTTACGGGGGCACTGAAGCTTTCTTT.

The CDR3 DNA reads TGTGCCAGTAGTTTCCAGGGCTTTAGTGCAACTAATGAAAAACTGTTTTTT. This gives the protein CASSFQGFSATNEKLFF. The V and J genes are TRBV19 and TRBJ1-4, with a tentative D call TRBD1 (5 bases). The length of the CDR3 is 17 residues. The germline V gene has CDR1 LNHDA and CDR2 SQIVND (reference sequence). V gave up 5 bases and J gave up 0 bases, with 16 bases separating them.

The chain combines TRBV15 with TRBJ1-3; 7 bases are a match to TRBD1. CDR3 length equals 15 residues. Germline CDR1 is LNHNV and CDR2 is YYDKDF (reference sequence). V lost 0 bases and J lost 2; bases outside the gene matches: 1. The CDR3 DNA follows: TGTGCCACCAGCAGAGATAGGGGGCCTGGAAACACCATATATTTT. This gives the protein CATSRDRGPGNTIYF. The whole variable domain, remainder taken from reference TRBV15 and TRBJ1-3, is DAMVIQNPRYQVTQFGKPVTLSCSQTLNHNVMYWYQQKSSQAPKLLFHYYDKDFNNEADTPDNFQSRRPNTSFCFLDIRSPGLGDTAMYLCATSRDRGPGNTIYFGEGSWLTVV.

The chain employs TRBV11-2 and TRBJ2-7; D gene unclear. V was cut by 8 bases and J by 7 bases, with 18 bases left in between. Germline CDR1 is SGHAT and CDR2 is FQNNGV. The CDR3 extends over 13 amino acids. CDR3 sequence (DNA): TGTGCCAGCGAACCCTTAAACCTCCGGGAGCAGTACTTC. It translates to CASEPLNLREQYF.

The chain uses TRBV18 and TRBJ1-1; D remains unclear. Per germline, CDR1 KGHSH and CDR2 LQKENI. The CDR3 extends over 15 amino acids. The ends were cut back, 2 bases at V and 0 bases at J, with 10 bases in the middle. The CDR3 region is CASSPLTSMNTEAFF. CDR3 nucleotides: TGTGCCAGCTCACCATTGACAAGCATGAACACTGAAGCTTTCTTT.

The chain combines TRBV6-5 with TRBJ1-3; 10 nucleotides line up with TRBD1. The V and J ends lost 3 bases and 4 bases, in that order; junction bases with no gene match: 3. CDR1 is MNHEY, CDR2 SVGAGI, per germline. The CDR3 runs to 15 residues. The CDR3 protein is CASSYDRGRGNTIYF. The CDR3 nucleotides are TGTGCCAGCAGTTATGACAGGGGGCGCGGAAACACCATATATTTT.

A remark on this clone: Other DNA sequences within the sample encode an identical CDR3. The rearrangement joins TRBV19 to TRBJ1-5; maybe TRBD1 (5 bases). The V and J ends lost 3 bases and 3 bases respectively, with 15 bases between them. Per germline, CDR1 LNHDA and CDR2 SQIVND (reference sequence). This CDR3 is built from 16 residues. This CDR3 is CASSISLGAINQPQHF. CDR3 nucleotide sequence: TGTGCCAGTAGTATTTCGCTTGGGGCAATCAATCAGCCCCAGCATTTT. Full variable domain (missing parts from reference TRBV19 and TRBJ1-5): DGGITQSPKYLFRKEGQNVTLSCEQNLNHDAMYWYRQDPGQGLRLIYYSQIVNDFQKGDIAEGYSVSREKKESFPLTVTSAQKNPTAFYLCASSISLGAINQPQHFGDGTRLSIL.

The chain carries TRBV4-3 and TRBJ2-3; TRBD1 agrees at 7 bases. The germline CDR1 and CDR2 sequences are LGHNA and YSLEER. The CDR3 length is 13 residues. Trimming at V came to 4 bases and at J to 9 bases, leaving 7 bases not matched to a gene. CDR3 protein: CASSRTPGGTQYF. CDR3 nucleotides: TGCGCCAGCAGCCGTACTCCAGGGGGAACGCAGTATTTT.